This record concerns one T cell receptor (beta chain) sequence. The specificity of this receptor is unknown. The input lacks base qualities; no much larger clone sits a single base away. V and J are trimmed by 10 bases and 2 bases, and the gene matches miss 6 bases of the junction. The cysteine opens and the phenylalanine closes a CDR3 of 13 amino acids. Only the CDR3 portion is preserved as DNA: 39 bases, with reading frame beginning at the first base. For CDR1 and CDR2, the germline V gene (reference sequence) lists MNHEY and SMNVEV. The CDR3 regions of human TCRbeta chains were analyzed by immunosequencing. The source study handled its data this way. Repertoire TCRs were matched against a reference library of SARS-CoV-2-specific TCRs generated with the MIRA antigen-specificity platform. Breadth meant the fraction of unique TCRs that were SARS-CoV-2-associated, whereas depth meant the fraction of total T cells that were SARS-CoV-2-associated. Using the MIRA data, each spike-specific TCR was assigned both to the spike region to which the TCR was reactive and to a CD4 or CD8 class. Log10-transformed breadth and depth values were compared by one-way ANOVA with Sidak's multiple comparisons tests. The clones in this table, taken by TCRdb from immuneACCESS, are in-frame only. Not every clone is retained; where verified, under half of the shortfall comes from an unresolved V gene, and the cause of the rest is unknown. The V and J calls and clone size were taken over from that table, and D and trimming were inferred from the DNA. The table for this sample lists roughly 140,000 clones; about 95% of them were counted only once. In total, the top ten clones hold around 1.3% of the sample.

The data belong to a study of T cell responses to AZD1222 COVID-19 vaccine (TCRdb year 2021). For the wider study: AZD1222 recipients given second doses at about 4 weeks or at about 12 weeks were pooled, since spike-specific TCR depth and breadth were not found to differ between the two schedules. A total of 230 to 250 trial participants underwent TCR sequencing, of whom nearly 210 received two doses of AZD1222 and about 25 received two doses of the MenACWY control vaccine. Trial participants were enrolled by age into 18-55, 56-69 and 70-plus year subgroups, with about 150, 27 and 61 TCR-sequenced participants respectively. Findings and caveats that apply to the study as a whole: Vaccine-associated CD4 TCRs spanned the whole spike protein, with dominant responses in regions 160-218 and 743-854. Conclusions about previously exposed vaccinees are limited because only a handful of AZD1222 recipients were SARS-CoV-2 seropositive at baseline. No day 14 peak-response samples were available, so repertoires were characterized only after the peak T cell response. Reportedly, almost half of the unique spike-specific TCRs recognized epitopes lying outside the regions that are mutated in the B.1.351 and B.1.1.7 variants. After two AZD1222 doses, both the breadth and the depth of spike-specific TCRs were significantly higher than at day 0 and than in MenACWY recipients. In the small 56-69-year group, the increase in depth fell short of significance, most likely because of low power. Participants were mostly white British, with more females than males. The authors suggested clonal diversity may have been underestimated.

Taken with the paper, the label for time point translates to: baseline before first vaccination. The vaccinee samples were drawn from two UK trials, COV001 and COV002, one of which was a single-blind randomized controlled phase 2/3 trial testing AZD1222 (ChAdOx1 nCoV-19) in healthy adults. For TCRbeta chain sequencing, PBMC samples were collected from trial participants at day 0 and at day 28 after the second dose. The sequenced sample was peripheral blood, obtained on day 0 of AZD1222 vaccination. This receptor chain uses TRBV27 and TRBJ2-3; TRBD2 fits 7 bases in the junction. This sequence originates from an adult in good health. CDR3 sequence: CAIALAATDTQYF. The sequenced DNA: TGTGCCATCGCCCTAGCGGCCACAGATACGCAGTATTTT.